The TCR beta chain described here comes from a study of T cell responses to AZD1222 COVID-19 vaccine. Whole-study results and caveats: Compared with day 0, the breadth and depth of the Spike-specific TCR repertoire rose significantly after two doses of AZD1222.

With respect to this clone: Its antigen remains unknown.

V lost 4 bases, J lost 0 bases, and 10 bases lay in between. Germline V gene data show CDR1 as LNHDA and CDR2 as SQIVND (reference sequence). This CDR3 contains 15 residues. Assay: immunoSEQ multiplex PCR; the TCRdb copy retains only in-frame clones and omits some. The sample has 120,000 to 150,000 clones; 91% are singletons. J is TRBJ1-3 and V is TRBV19; D might be TRBD1 (6 bases). The receptor's source is an adult who received the AZD1222 COVID-19 vaccine. This sample comprised peripheral blood, obtained 28 days after the second AZD1222 dose. The CDR3 sequence is CASSSQGYSGNTIYF. The CDR3 bases are TGTGCCAGTAGTAGTCAGGGGTACTCTGGAAACACCATATATTTT.